These 31 T cell receptor beta chains originate from one sample sequenced in a study of PD-1 blockade in classical Hodgkin lymphoma. Specified time point: newly diagnosed, previously untreated cHL patient sample. Researchers pulled CD8+ T cells out of thawed PBMCs using magnetic negative selection. Only in-frame clones appear in the TCRdb table, and some are missing; sequencing was by immunoSEQ multiplex PCR. The sample holds some 5,400 clones, about nine tenths seen once. Source material: CD8+ T cells from blood. These TCRs come from a human donor with classical Hodgkin lymphoma.

The rearrangement links TRBV12-5 to TRBJ1-1; 11 nucleotides agree with TRBD1. The CDR3 is 18 residues long. The V and J ends lost 4 bases and 1 base, in that order; junction bases with no gene match: 11. Germline assignment: CDR1 LGHNT and CDR2 FRNRAP. The CDR3 coding sequence is TGTGCTAGTGGTTACACCGGGACAGGGGGAATTAAGAACACTGAAGCTTTCTTT. Its protein is CASGYTGTGGIKNTEAFF.

This sequence joins TRBV9 and TRBJ2-7; D is possibly TRBD2 (6 bases). Trimming pared 3 bases from V and 2 bases from J, leaving 15 bases between. The CDR3 is made up of 15 amino acids. CDR1 and CDR2 (germline): SGDLS, YYNGEE. The CDR3 DNA is TGTGCCAGCAGCGCCTCAAGCGGGTCACCCTACGAGCAGTACTTC. Translation gives CASSASSGSPYEQYF.

This clone is categorized as large. The V and J genes are TRBV5-4 and TRBJ2-5; D gene uncertain. The ends were cut back, 0 bases at V and 5 bases at J, with 5 bases in the middle. CDR1 is SGHNT and CDR2 is YYREEE in the germline V gene (reference sequence). CDR3 length: 12 amino acids. CDR3 sequence reads: CASSLDGETQYF. In DNA, the CDR3 is TGTGCCAGCAGCTTGGACGGGGAGACCCAGTACTTC.

The V and J genes are TRBV12-5 and TRBJ1-1; D is uncertain. Germline V gene lookup returns CDR1 LGHNT and CDR2 FRNRAP. V shed 1 base and J shed 4 bases, with 13 bases lying between them. The length of the CDR3 is 15 residues. CDR3 protein: CASGLGPGRVTEAFF. Written as DNA, the CDR3 is TGTGCTAGTGGTTTGGGCCCGGGGAGAGTCACTGAAGCTTTCTTT.

This chain uses TRBV7-9 with TRBJ2-2; TRBD2 matches at 9 bases. The CDR3 sequence is 16 residues long. The ends lost 3 bases at V and 3 bases at J; junction bases unmatched: 5. Per germline, CDR1 SEHNR and CDR2 FQNEAQ (reference sequence). CDR3 DNA sequence: TGTGCCAGCAGCTTGCTAGCGGGAAGACACACCGGGGAGCTGTTTTTT. This gives the protein CASSLLAGRHTGELFF. The entire variable domain, with the rest obtained from reference TRBV7-9 and TRBJ2-2, is as follows: DTGVSQNPRHKITKRGQNVTFRCDPISEHNRLYWYRQTLGQGPEFLTYFQNEAQLEKSRLLSDRFSAERPKGSFSTLEIQRTEQGDSAMYLCASSLLAGRHTGELFFGEGSRLTVL.

V usage is TRBV30 and J usage is TRBJ2-1, with a tentative D call TRBD2 (5 bases). CDR3 size: 11 residues. The V gene lost 3 bases and the J gene lost 7 bases, with 7 bases spanning the gap. Germline V lookup: CDR1 GTSNPN, CDR2 SVGIG (reference sequence). CDR3 amino acids: CAWRGGNEQFF. CDR3 sequence (DNA): TGTGCCTGGAGAGGAGGTAATGAGCAGTTCTTC.

In its sample, this clone was seen once. The chain links TRBV6-4 to TRBJ2-2, with D possibly matching TRBD2 (6 bases). V lost 3 bases and J 3 bases, leaving 8 bases between the germline ends. CDR1 and CDR2 from the germline V gene are MRHNA and SNTAGT. This CDR3 region has 14 residues. The CDR3 DNA reads as TGTGCCAGCAGTGAAGGGACTGACACCGGGGAGCTGTTTTTT. This codes for CASSEGTDTGELFF.

V gene TRBV28 combines with J gene TRBJ2-5, with a weak D call TRBD2 (7 bases). The CDR3 sequence is 16 residues long. Germline CDR1 reads MDHEN; CDR2 reads SYDVKM. The V end was cut by 6 bases, the J end by 5 bases, with 22 bases between. The CDR3: CASSYDRTVGGETQYF. CDR3 in DNA: TGTGCCAGCAGCTACGACCGGACAGTCGGGGGGGAGACCCAGTACTTC.

The chain carries TRBV11-1 and TRBJ2-1, with D perhaps matching TRBD2 (6 bases). Germline V gene lookup returns CDR1 SGHAT and CDR2 FQDESV (reference sequence). Trimming shortened V by 5 bases and J by 1 base, and 15 bases separated the two germline ends. This CDR3 has 16 residues. The CDR3 sequence is CASSLTLAVSYNEQFF. The CDR3, as DNA: TGTGCCAGCAGCCTTACTTTAGCGGTATCCTACAATGAGCAGTTCTTC.

The chain links TRBV11-1 to TRBJ1-2; a possible D gene is TRBD1 (5 bases). Deletions cut 2 bases from V and 0 bases from J, with 7 bases between. Germline loops: CDR1 SGHAT, CDR2 FQDESV (reference sequence). The CDR3 spans 14 residues. CDR3 DNA sequence: TGTGCCAGCAGCTTATGGGGGGCTAACTATGGCTACACCTTC. It translates to CASSLWGANYGYTF.

Only one count was recorded for this clone. The chain recombines TRBV6-1 with TRBJ1-5; D gene uncertain. Trimming stripped 2 bases from V and 4 bases from J, with 9 bases between. The CDR3 length is 14 residues. Germline CDR1 and CDR2: MNHNS and SASEGT. In DNA, the CDR3 is TGTGCCAGCAGTGAAATCGGGGAAAATCAGCCCCAGCATTTT. Translating it yields CASSEIGENQPQHF.

This chain joins TRBV4-1 and TRBJ2-7; 9 bases agree with TRBD1. With 4 bases clipped from V and 2 bases from J, the junction kept 3 bases outside the gene matches. Germline V gives CDR1 MGHRA, CDR2 YSYEKL. The CDR3 covers 14 residues. This chain's CDR3 is CASSPGQGAYEQYF. In DNA form, the CDR3 reads TGCGCCAGCAGCCCGGGACAGGGAGCCTACGAGCAGTACTTC.

The CDR3 DNA reads TGTGCCAGCTTACCCGGACAGGGGGCCTCCTACGAGCAGTACTTC. It specifies CASLPGQGASYEQYF. This rearrangement joins TRBV6-6 to TRBJ2-7; 11 bases match TRBD1. Germline V lookup: CDR1 MNHNY, CDR2 SVGAGI (reference sequence). The CDR3 runs 15 residues. With V trimmed by 8 bases and J by 0 bases, 6 bases remained unmatched.

The V and J genes are TRBV10-1 and TRBJ2-3, with a tentative D call TRBD2 (6 bases). The length of the CDR3 is 15 residues. Germline-derived CDR1 and CDR2 are WNHNN and SYGVQD (reference sequence). Trimming took off 4 bases at V and 1 base at J, with 12 bases between the two ends. This CDR3 is CASSGGGWGTDTQYF. CDR3 DNA sequence: TGCGCCAGCAGTGGGGGAGGTTGGGGCACAGATACGCAGTATTTT.

A word on this clone: Its ends do not fully match the called genes, so a read error is possible. The chain couples TRBV5-3 to TRBJ2-5; D call uncertain. TRBV5-3 carries the ORF label, with uncertain function. The CDR3 is made up of 12 amino acids. CDR3 amino acids: CASSLDGETQYF. For the CDR3, the DNA is TGTGCCAGCAGCTTGGACGGGGAGACCCAGTACTTC.

This rearrangement joins TRBV19 to TRBJ2-5; 8 nucleotides match TRBD2. Germline V CDR1 and CDR2: LNHDA, SQIVND (reference sequence). V shed 1 base, J shed 1 base, and the junction held 8 bases outside the gene matches. The CDR3 runs to 17 residues. The CDR3 protein is CASSIARGLGPQETQYF. CDR3 bases: TGTGCCAGTAGTATAGCGAGGGGACTAGGCCCCCAAGAGACCCAGTACTTC.

This CDR3 reads CASGQPTLNQPQHF. CDR3 nucleotides: TGTGCTAGTGGTCAACCGACCCTTAATCAGCCCCAGCATTTT. The chain recombines TRBV12-5 with TRBJ1-5, with D uncertain. Trimming took off 5 bases at V and 4 bases at J, with 12 bases between the two ends. Germline CDR1 reads LGHNT; CDR2 reads FRNRAP. The CDR3 is 14 amino acids. The variable domain in full, with the rest retrieved from reference TRBV12-5 and TRBJ1-5, is DARVTQTPRHKVTEMGQEVTMRCQPILGHNTVFWYRQTMMQGLELLAYFRNRAPLDDSGMPKDRFSAEMPDATLATLKIQPSEPRDSAVYFCASGQPTLNQPQHFGDGTRLSIL.

The rearrangement uses TRBV28 and TRBJ2-3; D possibly matches TRBD1 or TRBD2 (5 bases each). CDR1 is MDHEN and CDR2 is SYDVKM in the germline V gene. Trimming took 8 bases from V and 6 from J, leaving 18 bases between them. This CDR3 is 14 amino acids long. Written as DNA, the CDR3 is TGTGCCAGCGCTTACCGGGACGGCTTGGATACGCAGTATTTT. Translation: CASAYRDGLDTQYF. Supplemented by reference TRBV28 and TRBJ2-3, the full variable domain reads DVKVTQSSRYLVKRTGEKVFLECVQDMDHENMFWYRQDPGLGLRLIYFSYDVKMKEKGDIPEGYSVSREKKERFSLILESASTNQTSMYLCASAYRDGLDTQYFGPGTRLTVL.

CDR3 in amino acids: CASSIGQPNTEAFF. DNA for the CDR3: TGTGCCAGTAGTATAGGGCAGCCGAACACTGAAGCTTTCTTT. V gene TRBV19 combines with J gene TRBJ1-1; D is undetermined. V shed 1 base and J shed 1 base, with 7 bases lying between them. This CDR3 has 14 amino acids. CDR1 LNHDA and CDR2 SQIVND come from the germline V gene (reference sequence). Drawing the rest from reference TRBV19 and TRBJ1-1, the complete variable domain is DGGITQSPKYLFRKEGQNVTLSCEQNLNHDAMYWYRQDPGQGLRLIYYSQIVNDFQKGDIAEGYSVSREKKESFPLTVTSAQKNPTAFYLCASSIGQPNTEAFFGQGTRLTVV.

The chain recombines TRBV15 with TRBJ2-3, with 8 bases that match TRBD1. This CDR3 contains 15 residues. Germline values: CDR1 LNHNV, CDR2 YYDKDF (reference sequence). V lost 7 bases and J lost 2; bases outside the gene matches: 8. CDR3 DNA sequence: TGTGCCACCACCATGGACAGGGTCCACACAGATACGCAGTATTTT. It is translated as CATTMDRVHTDTQYF.

The chain has TRBV9 and TRBJ2-1, with TRBD1 identical over 10 bases. The germline gives CDR1 SGDLS, CDR2 YYNGEE. Trimming removed 4 bases from V and 4 bases from J; junction bases left unmatched: 5. This CDR3 region has 15 residues. The CDR3 is CASSKGTGVYNEQFF. In nucleotides, the CDR3 is TGTGCCAGCAGCAAGGGGACAGGGGTGTACAATGAGCAGTTCTTC.

This chain uses TRBV18 with TRBJ2-5; perhaps TRBD2 as D (5 bases). Trimming left V 0 bases short and J 1 base short, with 12 bases between. CDR1 KGHSH and CDR2 LQKENI come from the germline V gene. There are 16 residues in the CDR3. CDR3 DNA sequence: TGTGCCAGCTCACCACCGGTTAGCGTCACCCAAGAGACCCAGTACTTC. It specifies CASSPPVSVTQETQYF.

This clone showed up just once. This chain connects TRBV19 to TRBJ2-7, with no clear D. Germline CDR1 LNHDA, CDR2 SQIVND (reference sequence). V lost 1 base and J lost 6, with 7 bases in between. This CDR3 is built from 12 residues. The CDR3 coding sequence is TGTGCCAGTAGTATAGTAGGCGGCGAGCAGTACTTC. It translates to CASSIVGGEQYF.

This sequence joins TRBV6-5 and TRBJ1-4, with 7 bases identical to TRBD1. The CDR3 length is 15 residues. CDR1 and CDR2 (germline): MNHEY, SVGAGI. V trimming: 6 bases; J trimming: 0 bases; junction bases outside the gene matches: 4. This CDR3 is CASRQGFATNEKLFF. The CDR3 coding sequence is TGTGCCAGCAGACAGGGGTTTGCAACTAATGAAAAACTGTTTTTT.

The rearrangement links TRBV5-5 to TRBJ1-2; D remains unclear. The CDR3 sequence is 15 residues long. The V gene's germline CDR1 is SGHKS and CDR2 YYEKEE (reference sequence). The V gene lost 1 base and the J gene lost 3 bases, with 13 bases spanning the gap. In DNA, the CDR3 is TGTGCCAGCAGCTTGCATCCCCTCGGCGACTATGGCTACACCTTC. It is translated as CASSLHPLGDYGYTF. The variable domain in full, completed from reference TRBV5-5 and TRBJ1-2, reads DAGVTQSPTHLIKTRGQQVTLRCSPISGHKSVSWYQQVLGQGPQFIFQYYEKEERGRGNFPDRFSARQFPNYSSELNVNALLLGDSALYLCASSLHPLGDYGYTFGSGTRLTVV.

This clone was recorded once. The chain is built from TRBV7-9 and TRBJ2-7; 10 positions match TRBD1. Germline CDR1 SEHNR, CDR2 FQNEAQ (reference sequence). Losses at the gene ends were 5 bases for V and 6 bases for J; bases not matched to a gene: 10. The CDR3 sequence is 15 residues long. The CDR3 sequence: CASSLPGQGYSEQYF. The CDR3 DNA sequence: TGTGCCAGCAGCCTCCCGGGACAGGGGTATTCCGAGCAGTACTTC.

The chain is built from TRBV27 and TRBJ2-5; 9 positions match TRBD2. V gave up 6 bases and J gave up 5 bases; unmatched junction bases: 13. Germline-derived CDR1 and CDR2 are MNHEY and SMNVEV (reference sequence). The CDR3 totals 16 residues. DNA for the CDR3: TGTGCCAGCAGCCACCCTGGCGGGAGGGCCAGGGAGACCCAGTACTTC. Its protein product is CASSHPGGRARETQYF.

The chain recombines TRBV4-1 with TRBJ2-1; no firm D call. This CDR3 is built from 16 residues. Per the germline V gene, CDR1 is MGHRA and CDR2 is YSYEKL. V lost 4 bases, J lost 5 bases, and 18 bases lay in between. In nucleotides, the CDR3 is TGCGCCAGCAGCCCCCTTTCGTTGGCTTTCGACAATGAGCAGTTCTTC. Translation gives CASSPLSLAFDNEQFF.

This rearrangement joins TRBV4-2 to TRBJ1-1; 9 bases agree with TRBD1. Germline V gene data show CDR1 as LGHNA and CDR2 as YNFKEQ. The CDR3 loop spans 15 amino acids. Losses at the gene ends were 2 bases for V and 2 bases for J; bases not matched to a gene: 3. For the CDR3, the DNA is TGTGCCAGCAGCCAAAGACAGGGGGAAAACACTGAAGCTTTCTTT. Encoded protein: CASSQRQGENTEAFF.

V gene TRBV23-1 combines with J gene TRBJ2-1; D possibly corresponds to TRBD2 (5 bases). Being an ORF, TRBV23-1 has a function that is uncertain. The CDR3 totals 11 residues. V dropped 8 bases and J dropped 9 bases, with 11 bases sitting between them. The CDR3, as DNA: TGCGCCAGCCTACGACGGGGTGAGCAGTTCTTC. It encodes CASLRRGEQFF.

This chain uses TRBV25-1 with TRBJ1-1; TRBD1 might be the D (5 bases). V gave up 4 bases and J gave up 4 bases, with 13 bases separating them. In germline, CDR1 is MGHDK, CDR2 SYGVNS. The CDR3 has 14 residues. The CDR3 reads CASSGAGESTEAFF. CDR3 bases: TGTGCCAGCAGTGGGGCGGGGGAGTCCACTGAAGCTTTCTTT.